This TCR beta chain is drawn from a study of glioma-infiltrating T cells. Study-level points and caveats: Above-expected tissue-blood divergence occurred in all gliomas, most in low-grade ones. Only very few CDR3 sequences appeared in both tissue and blood.

In its sample, this clonotype was seen many times. Its antigen is undetermined. A much larger clonotype is one base distant, so this may be a read error. The CDR3 is made up of 12 amino acids. Trimming removed 3 bases at V and 0 bases at J, with 0 bases between. TCR alpha and beta CDR3 regions were amplified from RNA using iRepertoire nested multiplex PCR. Tissue mRNA or PBMC total RNA, about 85-400 ng, went into one-step reverse transcription and amplification. MiXCR, run by TCRdb on the multiplex PCR reads, gives a single entry per CDR3 protein. The sample consists of around 100,000 distinct CDR3 sequences, approximately 28% of them appearing once.

The chain has TRBV12-3 or TRBV12-4 and TRBJ1-5; no firm D call. This TCR was recovered from a human donor with low-grade glioma or glioblastoma, undergoing nonglioma brain surgery, or in good health (not recorded which). Sequences were obtained from glioma tissue, nonneoplastic brain tissue, or PBMCs (not recorded which). The CDR3 DNA reads as TGTGCCAGCAGTTTTAGCAATCAGCCCCAGCATTTT. It translates to CASSFSNQPQHF.